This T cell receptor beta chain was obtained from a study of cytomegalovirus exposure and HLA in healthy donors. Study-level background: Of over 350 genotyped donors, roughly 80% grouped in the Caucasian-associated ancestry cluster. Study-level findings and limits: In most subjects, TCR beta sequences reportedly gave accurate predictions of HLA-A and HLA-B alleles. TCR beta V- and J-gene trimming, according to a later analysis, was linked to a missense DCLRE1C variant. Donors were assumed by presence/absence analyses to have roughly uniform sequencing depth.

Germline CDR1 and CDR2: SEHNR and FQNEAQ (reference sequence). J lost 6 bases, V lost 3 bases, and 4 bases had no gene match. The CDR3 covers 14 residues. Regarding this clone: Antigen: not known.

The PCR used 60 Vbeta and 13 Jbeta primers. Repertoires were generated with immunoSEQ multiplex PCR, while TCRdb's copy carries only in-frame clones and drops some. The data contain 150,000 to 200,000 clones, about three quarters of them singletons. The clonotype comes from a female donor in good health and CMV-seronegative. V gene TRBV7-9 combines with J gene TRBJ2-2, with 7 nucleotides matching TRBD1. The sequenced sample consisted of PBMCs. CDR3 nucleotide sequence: TGTGCCAGCAGCTTCCTAGGACAGGCCGGGGAGCTGTTTTTT. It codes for CASSFLGQAGELFF.